Below, 31 T cell receptor beta chains from the same sample are listed, as sequenced in a study of blood T cell repertoires in COVID-19. Assay: immunoSEQ multiplex PCR; the TCRdb copy retains only in-frame clones and omits some. The sample holds fewer than 200,000 clones, 79% seen once. Sequenced input: PBMCs or T cells enriched from blood (not recorded which). These receptors originate from an older woman in a cohort exposed to, infected with or recovered from COVID-19 (not recorded which).

The rearrangement joins TRBV7-2 to TRBJ2-2, with 7 bases lining up with TRBD2. The CDR3 has 15 amino acids. The J segment lost 8 bases and the V segment lost 1 base, leaving 7 bases of the junction unmatched. Per germline, CDR1 SGHTA and CDR2 FQGNSA. CDR3 in DNA: TGTGCCAGCAGCTTAGTGGCGGGAGTTTCTGGGGAGCTGTTTTTT. Its translation is CASSLVAGVSGELFF.

This chain uses TRBV6-6 with TRBJ2-3; D ambiguous. Germline V gene lookup returns CDR1 MNHNY and CDR2 SVGAGI (reference sequence). V lost 2 bases, J lost 1 base, and 10 bases lay in between. The CDR3 length is 15 residues. The CDR3 sequence: CASSYGRSRTDTQYF. The CDR3 DNA reads as TGTGCCAGCAGTTACGGCCGGAGCCGCACAGATACGCAGTATTTT.

This clone was seen more than once but under ten times. The chain joins TRBV6-6 to TRBJ1-5, with D perhaps matching TRBD1 (6 bases). CDR3 length equals 14 residues. The germline V and J ends were trimmed by 5 bases and 4 bases, with 12 bases remaining between them. In germline, CDR1 is MNHNY, CDR2 SVGAGI (reference sequence). CDR3 DNA sequence: TGTGCCAGCAGTATTGACAGGAGAAATCAGCCCCAGCATTTT. This translates into CASSIDRRNQPQHF.

The V and J genes are TRBV18 and TRBJ1-1, with TRBD1 identical over 8 bases. CDR3 length equals 13 residues. CDR1 and CDR2 from the germline V gene are KGHSH and LQKENI. With 1 base clipped from V and 11 bases from J, the junction kept 6 bases outside the gene matches. The CDR3 spells CASSPLQDREAFF. The CDR3 DNA is TGTGCCAGCTCACCACTTCAGGACAGGGAGGCTTTCTTT.

The rearrangement links TRBV28 to TRBJ2-1, with 8 bases that match TRBD2. The germline CDR1 and CDR2 sequences are MDHEN and SYDVKM. Trimming took 6 bases from V and 1 from J; bases not matched to a gene: 26. The CDR3 runs 22 residues. The CDR3 protein is CASRSTKRTSFTQAVSYNEQFF. In DNA, the CDR3 is TGTGCCAGCAGATCAACGAAACGGACTAGCTTCACCCAGGCAGTTTCCTACAATGAGCAGTTCTTC. Full variable domain (outside the CDR3, taken from reference TRBV28 and TRBJ2-1): DVKVTQSSRYLVKRTGEKVFLECVQDMDHENMFWYRQDPGLGLRLIYFSYDVKMKEKGDIPEGYSVSREKKERFSLILESASTNQTSMYLCASRSTKRTSFTQAVSYNEQFFGPGTRLTVL.

This chain links TRBV6-1 with TRBJ1-1; TRBD1 matches 12 bases. The CDR3 is made up of 14 amino acids. The trim removed 11 bases at V and 4 bases at J, leaving 8 bases unmatched. Germline V gives CDR1 MNHNS, CDR2 SASEGT. The CDR3 sequence is CAAGTGGAGTEAFF. The CDR3 DNA reads TGTGCCGCCGGGACAGGGGGCGCGGGCACTGAAGCTTTCTTT.

J is TRBJ2-5 and V is TRBV19, with TRBD2 matching over 7 bases. V dropped 2 bases and J dropped 1; count of bases not matched to a gene: 7. This CDR3 has 16 residues. Looked up from germline, CDR1 is LNHDA and CDR2 is SQIVND (reference sequence). CDR3 nucleotides: TGTGCCAGTAGTATATGGGGACTACAGTTCCAAGAGACCCAGTACTTC. This translates into CASSIWGLQFQETQYF.

This sequence joins TRBV11-3 and TRBJ2-2, with D unresolved. The V and J ends lost 3 bases and 1 base respectively, with 6 bases between them. This CDR3 spans 14 amino acids. Per germline, CDR1 SGHNT and CDR2 YENEEA. The CDR3 sequence is CASSFRLNTGELFF. The CDR3 DNA follows: TGTGCCAGCAGCTTCCGACTGAACACCGGGGAGCTGTTTTTT.

This clone has a handful of counts. The genes are TRBV3-1 (or the pseudogene TRBV3-2) and TRBJ1-1, with 11 bases aligning to TRBD1. V lost 3 bases and J lost 4; bases outside the gene matches: 4. This CDR3 has 15 amino acids. Germline CDR1 LGHDT, CDR2 YNNKEL (reference sequence). CDR3 bases: TGTGCCAGCAGCCAGAGGGACAGGGGGAGCACTGAAGCTTTCTTT. It specifies CASSQRDRGSTEAFF.

The V call is TRBV27, the J call TRBJ1-5, with 7 nucleotides matching TRBD1. The CDR3 runs to 16 residues. V lost 5 bases, J lost 5 bases, and 12 bases stayed unmatched. CDR1 and CDR2 (germline): MNHEY, SMNVEV (reference sequence). The CDR3 reads CASSPGTARRDQPQHF. The CDR3 nucleotides read TGTGCCAGCAGTCCCGGGACAGCGAGGAGGGATCAGCCCCAGCATTTT.

The chain employs TRBV28 and TRBJ2-1; tentatively, D is TRBD1 (5 bases). Germline CDR1 and CDR2: MDHEN and SYDVKM. V was trimmed by 7 bases and J by 5 bases, leaving 15 bases between them. This CDR3 spans 14 amino acids. CDR3 region: CASNGPGNNNEQFF. The CDR3 nucleotides are TGTGCCAGCAACGGGCCAGGGAACAACAATGAGCAGTTCTTC.

This clone was counted only a few times. The genes are TRBV13 and TRBJ1-1; D perhaps matches TRBD1 (6 bases). The CDR3 has 15 residues. V shed 4 bases and J shed 0 bases, with 12 bases lying between them. Per germline, CDR1 PRHDT and CDR2 FYEKMQ (reference sequence). The CDR3 sequence: CASSSRGQMNTEAFF. The DNA for the CDR3 is TGTGCCAGCAGCTCCCGAGGACAGATGAACACTGAAGCTTTCTTT.

The V and J genes are TRBV6-5 and TRBJ2-1; 7 bases are a match to TRBD2. Trimming removed 8 bases from V and 0 bases from J; junction bases left unmatched: 7. This CDR3 has 15 residues. The germline V gene encodes CDR1 MNHEY and CDR2 SVGAGI. The DNA for the CDR3 is TGTGCCAGCTACAGAGCTAGCGGCTCCTACAATGAGCAGTTCTTC. Amino acids: CASYRASGSYNEQFF.

The chain joins TRBV28 to TRBJ2-7, with 8 positions matching TRBD2. The germline V gene has CDR1 MDHEN and CDR2 SYDVKM. This CDR3 region has 12 residues. J lost 4 bases, V lost 8 bases, and 4 bases had no gene match. CDR3 protein: CASGTSSYEQYF. The CDR3 region has the DNA TGTGCCAGCGGGACTAGTTCGTACGAGCAGTACTTC.

This rearrangement joins TRBV9 to TRBJ1-3, with D possibly being TRBD1 (5 bases). The CDR3 covers 15 residues. Trimming took 2 bases from V and 0 from J, leaving 9 bases between them. The germline V gene encodes CDR1 SGDLS and CDR2 YYNGEE. CDR3 sequence: CASSVSQGSGNTIYF. CDR3 sequence (DNA): TGTGCCAGCAGCGTGAGTCAGGGCTCTGGAAACACCATATATTTT.

This clone has only a few counts. The genes are TRBV7-9 and TRBJ2-3; D perhaps matches TRBD1 (6 bases). Trimming removed 3 bases from V and 4 bases from J, with 8 bases in between. The CDR3 has 13 amino acids. CDR1 is SEHNR and CDR2 is FQNEAQ in the germline V gene (reference sequence). The CDR3 protein is CASSLAGADTQYF. The CDR3 nucleotides read TGTGCCAGCAGCTTGGCAGGGGCAGATACGCAGTATTTT.

This clone was counted at least ten times. J is TRBJ2-5 and V is TRBV18; 8 positions agree with TRBD1. The germline V gene has CDR1 KGHSH and CDR2 LQKENI. With 2 bases clipped from V and 5 bases from J, the junction kept 4 bases outside the gene matches. The CDR3 has 14 amino acids. The CDR3 protein is CASSPRTGSETQYF. In DNA, the CDR3 is TGTGCCAGCTCACCAAGGACAGGGTCGGAGACCCAGTACTTC.

With respect to this clone: The junction and the germline gene differ at one end; a read error may be behind it. Here the CDR3 reads CASSPGLVVF. CDR3 in DNA: TGTGCCAGCAGTCCGGGACTAGTGGTCTTC. V gene TRBV28 combines with J gene TRBJ2-1, with 8 positions matching TRBD2. The CDR3 covers 10 residues. Germline CDR1 reads MDHEN; CDR2 reads SYDVKM.

The chain uses TRBV20-1 and TRBJ2-3; no firm D call. Germline CDR1 reads DFQATT; CDR2 reads SNEGSKA (reference sequence). The V end was cut by 3 bases, the J end by 5 bases, with 6 bases between. The CDR3 runs 11 residues. CDR3 coding DNA: TGCAGTGCTAGCCCCCTAGATACGCAGTATTTT. Its translation is CSASPLDTQYF.

This chain uses TRBV27 with TRBJ2-1, with no clear D. The CDR3 is 14 residues long. V was cut by 3 bases and J by 10 bases, with 16 bases left in between. Germline V gene lookup returns CDR1 MNHEY and CDR2 SMNVEV (reference sequence). CDR3 region: CASSFGTRNSEQFF. In DNA form, the CDR3 reads TGTGCCAGCAGTTTCGGAACTCGTAACAGCGAGCAGTTCTTC.

The J gene is TRBJ1-6, the V gene TRBV9; D is unclear. The CDR3 loop spans 15 amino acids. The V end lost 0 bases, the J end lost 3 bases, and 7 bases lay between the germline ends. Per the germline V gene, CDR1 is SGDLS and CDR2 is YYNGEE. The CDR3 loop is CASSVAESYNSPLHF. CDR3 bases: TGTGCCAGCAGCGTAGCTGAGAGCTATAATTCACCCCTCCACTTT.

This clone has only one observation. The chain links TRBV27 to TRBJ2-7, with TRBD2 matching 9 bases. Per germline, CDR1 MNHEY and CDR2 SMNVEV (reference sequence). V trimming: 5 bases; J trimming: 3 bases; junction bases outside the gene matches: 5. CDR3 length: 14 residues. The CDR3 loop is CASSPSGANYEQYF. For the CDR3, the DNA is TGTGCCAGCAGTCCTAGCGGGGCCAACTACGAGCAGTACTTC.

The chain combines TRBV27 with TRBJ2-2; no definite D call. The ends were cut back, 3 bases at V and 7 bases at J, with 12 bases in the middle. In germline, CDR1 is MNHEY, CDR2 SMNVEV (reference sequence). This CDR3 region has 14 residues. The CDR3: CASSFQVHVGELFF. The CDR3 DNA reads TGTGCCAGCAGTTTTCAGGTGCATGTCGGGGAGCTGTTTTTT.

The chain joins TRBV12-5 to TRBJ1-4, with D unresolved. The CDR3 sequence is 13 residues long. Germline V CDR1 and CDR2: LGHNT, FRNRAP. Trimming took off 8 bases at V and 7 bases at J, with 14 bases between the two ends. Here the CDR3 reads CASYNYPGEKLFF. As DNA, the CDR3 is TGTGCTAGTTATAACTACCCGGGTGAAAAACTGTTTTTT.

The chain uses TRBV3-1 (or the pseudogene TRBV3-2) and TRBJ2-5; D call uncertain. Germline CDR1 LGHDT, CDR2 YNNKEL (reference sequence). This CDR3 comprises 15 residues. The V end lost 4 bases, the J end lost 4 bases, and 16 bases lay between the germline ends. Here the CDR3 reads CASSRLFSKGETQYF. CDR3 coding DNA: TGTGCCAGCAGCCGCTTATTTAGCAAAGGAGAGACCCAGTACTTC.

The chain uses TRBV2 and TRBJ2-1, with a possible D match to TRBD2 (5 bases). The germline CDR1 and CDR2 sequences are SNHLY and FYNNEI. This CDR3 has 13 residues. Trimming took 11 bases from V and 9 from J, leaving 20 bases between them. CDR3 in amino acids: CAQRRQAGTEQFF. The CDR3 coding sequence is TGTGCCCAGCGGCGGCAGGCCGGTACTGAGCAGTTCTTC.

The rearrangement links TRBV7-3 to TRBJ1-4; 8 bases line up with TRBD1. The CDR3 is 13 residues long. With 4 bases clipped from V and 8 bases from J, the junction kept 3 bases outside the gene matches. CDR1 and CDR2 (germline): SGHTA, FQGTGA. CDR3 region: CASSSYRGEKLFF. The CDR3 DNA sequence: TGTGCCAGCAGCTCCTACAGGGGGGAAAAACTGTTTTTT. Full variable domain (rest looked up from reference TRBV7-3 and TRBJ1-4): GAGVSQTPSNKVTEKGKYVELRCDPISGHTALYWYRQSLGQGPEFLIYFQGTGAADDSGLPNDRFFAVRPEGSVSTLKIQRTERGDSAVYLCASSSYRGEKLFFGSGTQLSVL.

The chain links TRBV6-5 to TRBJ1-2, with 8 bases that match TRBD1. V lost 6 bases, J lost 4 bases, and 4 bases stayed unmatched. Germline V gene sequence: CDR1 MNHEY, CDR2 SVGAGI. The CDR3 sequence is 13 residues long. The CDR3 nucleotides read TGTGCCAGCAGATTGGGACAGGCCTATGGCTACACCTTC. This gives the protein CASRLGQAYGYTF.

This chain links TRBV7-9 with TRBJ2-7; D is unclear. The CDR3 has 14 residues. V was pared by 1 base and J by 2 bases, with 9 bases between. Germline V gene data show CDR1 as SEHNR and CDR2 as FQNEAQ (reference sequence). The CDR3 sequence: CASSLVGLAYEQYF. In nucleotides, the CDR3 is TGTGCCAGCAGCTTAGTGGGCCTCGCCTACGAGCAGTACTTC. Together with reference TRBV7-9 and TRBJ2-7, the CDR3 gives the full variable domain: DTGVSQNPRHKITKRGQNVTFRCDPISEHNRLYWYRQTLGQGPEFLTYFQNEAQLEKSRLLSDRFSAERPKGSFSTLEIQRTEQGDSAMYLCASSLVGLAYEQYFGPGTRLTVT.

J is TRBJ2-1 and V is TRBV14; 8 bases agree with TRBD2. Germline assignment: CDR1 SGHDN and CDR2 FVKESK. V was pared by 10 bases and J by 6 bases, with 11 bases of the junction left unmatched. The CDR3 length is 14 residues. CDR3 coding DNA: TGTGCCACCTCCGGGGGGGCAGGGAGCAATGAGCAGTTCTTC. The encoded protein is CATSGGAGSNEQFF.

The V gene is TRBV7-2, the J gene TRBJ2-1; 7 nucleotides line up with TRBD2. Trimming cost V 4 bases and J 4 bases; bases outside gene matches: 1. Germline loops: CDR1 SGHTA, CDR2 FQGNSA. This CDR3 has 13 amino acids. Here the CDR3 reads CASSWTSYNEQFF. The CDR3 DNA follows: TGTGCCAGCAGCTGGACTAGTTACAATGAGCAGTTCTTC.